This TCR beta chain is drawn from a study of cytomegalovirus exposure and HLA in healthy donors. For the study at large: Earlier, about 179 million T cells were analyzed, and around 100 million unique TCR beta sequences were found among them.

The V end lost 3 bases, the J end lost 0 bases, and 8 bases lay between the germline ends. Germline lookup yields CDR1 KGHSH and CDR2 LQKENI. The CDR3 runs 14 residues. For this clone: What it recognizes is unknown.

The PCR was carried out with 60 Vbeta primers and 13 Jbeta primers. TCRdb's table, derived via immunoSEQ multiplex PCR, lists solely in-frame clones and lacks some. This table has under 250,000 clones, more than 65% appearing once. Whole-study results and caveats: Data from an earlier analysis indicated that most TCR beta V segments were productive either about 87% or about 30% of the time. It was reported that the classifier diagnosed cytomegalovirus status with high specificity and sensitivity in both the original and validation cohorts.

This clonotype was obtained from a man aged 50 to 59 in good health and CMV-seronegative. Sequences were obtained from PBMCs. The gene calls are TRBV18 and TRBJ1-1, with D possibly being TRBD1 (5 bases). This CDR3 is CASSPQGMNTEAFF. The CDR3, as DNA: TGTGCCAGCTCACCTCAGGGCATGAACACTGAAGCTTTCTTT.